Given below is one T cell receptor beta chain in context. Per the original data handling: Reference gene primer amplification gave nucleated cell count estimates. The table came from immunoSEQ multiplex PCR; TCRdb's copy has only in-frame clones and leaves some out. V and J calls and clone size follow that table, whereas D and trimming were derived from the DNA. There are over 45,000 clones in the sample; roughly 82% occur only once, and around 7% lies in the top ten. This CDR3 spans 15 amino acids. Germline-derived CDR1 and CDR2 are SQVTM and ANQGSEA. V was shortened by 6 bases and J by 6 bases, with 23 bases between the two germline ends. This record belongs to a study of blood T cell repertoires in COVID-19. The wider study: Researchers got acute and convalescent COVID-19 samples from the United States, Italy and Spain. Nucleic acid was either cDNA or gDNA, and it came from T cells, B-cell-depleted T cells, or PBMCs.

The TCR was taken from a man aged 40-49 years with acute or convalescent COVID-19. Source material: peripheral blood. V and J are TRBV29-1 and TRBJ1-2; D is ambiguous. The CDR3 protein is CSVDQSGEIDDGYTF. In DNA form, the CDR3 reads TGCAGCGTCGATCAATCCGGGGAGATTGATGATGGCTACACCTTC.